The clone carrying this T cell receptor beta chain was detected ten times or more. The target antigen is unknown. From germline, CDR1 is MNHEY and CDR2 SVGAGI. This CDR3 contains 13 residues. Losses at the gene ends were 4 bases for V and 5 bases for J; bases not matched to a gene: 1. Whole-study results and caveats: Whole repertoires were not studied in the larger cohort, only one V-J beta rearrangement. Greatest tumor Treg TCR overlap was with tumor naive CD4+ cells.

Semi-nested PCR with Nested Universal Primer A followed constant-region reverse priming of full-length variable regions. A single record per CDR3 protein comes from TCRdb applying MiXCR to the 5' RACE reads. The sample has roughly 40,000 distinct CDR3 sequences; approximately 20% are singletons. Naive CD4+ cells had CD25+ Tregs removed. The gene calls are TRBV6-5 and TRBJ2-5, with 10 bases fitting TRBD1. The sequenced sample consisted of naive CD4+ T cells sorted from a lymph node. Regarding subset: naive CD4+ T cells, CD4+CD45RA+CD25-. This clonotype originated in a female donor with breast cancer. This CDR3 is CASSWTGGETQYF. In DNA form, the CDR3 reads TGTGCCAGCAGTTGGACAGGGGGGGAGACCCAGTACTTC.